These 28 T cell receptor beta chains were sequenced from one sample in a study of T cells in Graves' hyperthyroidism and ophthalmopathy. It was RNA transcripts that yielded the amplified TCR beta CDR3 regions. TCR CDR3 underwent first-round RT-PCR with the HTBI primer set. TCRdb analysed the multiplex PCR reads with MiXCR anew, one entry per CDR3 protein. The table includes more than 650,000 distinct CDR3 sequences, 12% to 15% detected once. Specimen: blood. The origin of the receptors is a woman between 18 and 30 years old with Graves' hyperthyroidism.

This clonotype showed up many times. The rearrangement joins TRBV12-3 or TRBV12-4 to TRBJ1-2; maybe TRBD1 (5 bases). The CDR3 is 13 residues long. V was cut by 7 bases and J by 5 bases, with 14 bases left in between. This chain's CDR3 is CASTTQGLYGYTF. As DNA, the CDR3 is TGTGCCAGCACCACCCAGGGACTATATGGCTACACCTTC.

This clonotype was seen repeatedly, ten times or more. The chain joins TRBV7-8 to TRBJ2-5; 7 bases map to TRBD1. V was pared by 5 bases and J by 3 bases, with 6 bases of the junction left unmatched. The CDR3 runs to 14 residues. Germline V gene lookup returns CDR1 SGHVS and CDR2 FQNEAQ. CDR3 protein: CASSVTGTEETQYF. DNA for the CDR3: TGTGCCAGCAGCGTAACCGGGACAGAAGAGACCCAGTACTTC.

This clonotype was recorded a few times. The chain joins TRBV15 to TRBJ2-3; TRBD1 is a possible D gene (5 bases). Germline loops: CDR1 LNHNV, CDR2 YYDKDF (reference sequence). V was trimmed by 7 bases and J by 2 bases, leaving 13 bases between them. This CDR3 comprises 14 residues. The CDR3 sequence: CATNDRLNTDTQYF. DNA of the CDR3: TGTGCCACCAACGACAGACTTAACACAGATACGCAGTATTTT.

The genes are TRBV20-1 and TRBJ2-5; D could derive from TRBD1 or TRBD2 (5 bases each). The CDR3 has 12 residues. In germline, CDR1 is DFQATT, CDR2 SNEGSKA (reference sequence). Trimming took off 2 bases at V and 7 bases at J, with 11 bases between the two ends. This CDR3 reads CSARTPGGTQYF. CDR3 bases: TGCAGTGCTAGAACTCCTGGGGGGACCCAGTACTTC.

CDR3: CASSVGGTVNTEAFF. As DNA, the CDR3 is TGCGCCAGCAGTGTTGGTGGGACAGTGAACACTGAAGCTTTCTTT. V gene TRBV4-1 combines with J gene TRBJ1-1; 7 bases map to TRBD1. Germline CDR1 reads MGHRA; CDR2 reads YSYEKL. The CDR3 sequence is 15 residues long. The J segment lost 0 bases and the V segment lost 6 bases, leaving 7 bases of the junction unmatched.

This clonotype was observed a few times. This may come from a read error, since a much larger clone is one base off. The J gene is TRBJ1-3, the V gene TRBV28, with D possibly being TRBD1 (6 bases). V was trimmed by 2 bases and J by 4 bases, leaving 9 bases between them. Looked up from germline, CDR1 is MDHEN and CDR2 is SYDVKM. The CDR3 contains 14 residues. In nucleotides, the CDR3 is TGTGCCAGCAGTTTAAACAGGGTCGGAAACACCATATATTTT. Encoded protein: CASSLNRVGNTIYF.

This clonotype was observed at least ten times. The chain has TRBV6-1 and TRBJ2-7; D may be TRBD2 (5 bases). The length of the CDR3 is 15 residues. The germline V gene has CDR1 MNHNS and CDR2 SASEGT. Deletions cut 5 bases from V and 1 base from J, with 15 bases between. Written as DNA, the CDR3 is TGTGCCAGCAGTCCGGGAAGGCCCCCGTCCTACGAGCAGTACTTC. As protein: CASSPGRPPSYEQYF.

This clonotype was recorded many times. The chain recombines TRBV11-2 with TRBJ1-3, with a tentative D call TRBD1 (5 bases). V was trimmed by 1 base and J by 0 bases, leaving 22 bases between them. The CDR3 is 20 residues long. Germline values: CDR1 SGHAT, CDR2 FQNNGV. CDR3 protein: CASSLAPIRTGRSSGNTIYF. The DNA of the CDR3 is TGTGCCAGCAGCTTAGCCCCCATCCGCACAGGCCGGAGCTCTGGAAACACCATATATTTT.

Ten or more counts support this clonotype. This chain connects TRBV11-2 to TRBJ1-5; 7 nucleotides align to TRBD1. Losses at the gene ends were 1 base for V and 3 bases for J; bases not matched to a gene: 3. Germline V CDR1 and CDR2: SGHAT, FQNNGV. CDR3 length: 15 amino acids. The CDR3 reads CASSLAGQLNQPQHF. The CDR3 bases are TGTGCCAGCAGCTTAGCGGGACAGCTCAATCAGCCCCAGCATTTT.

J is TRBJ1-4 and V is TRBV20-1; TRBD1 aligns across 7 bases. The CDR3 is 14 residues long. The germline V gene has CDR1 DFQATT and CDR2 SNEGSKA (reference sequence). J gave up 8 bases and V 6 bases, and 12 bases lay outside the gene matches. CDR3 region: CSAGKGQSHEKLFF. CDR3 DNA: TGCAGTGCCGGGAAGGGACAGAGCCACGAAAAACTGTTTTTT.

This clonotype came up many times. This chain uses TRBV24-1 with TRBJ2-2, with 9 bases lining up with TRBD2. Trimming took 4 bases from V and 0 from J; bases not matched to a gene: 5. This CDR3 comprises 17 residues. Germline assignment: CDR1 KGHDR and CDR2 SFDVKD. CDR3 sequence: CATSDILAGSNTGELFF. In DNA, the CDR3 is TGTGCCACCAGTGACATCCTAGCGGGATCGAACACCGGGGAGCTGTTTTTT.

This clonotype was counted many times. The CDR3 DNA is TGTGCCAGCAGCCGAACCCCCGGGACTAGCGGACTAGGATACAATGAGCAGTTCTTC. Its protein is CASSRTPGTSGLGYNEQFF. The V and J genes are TRBV7-3 and TRBJ2-1; TRBD2 matches 11 bases. Germline loops: CDR1 SGHTA, CDR2 FQGTGA. The V gene end was trimmed by 5 bases and the J gene end by 4 bases; junction bases not matched to a gene: 16. This CDR3 region has 19 residues.

In this sample, this clonotype turned up many times. The genes are TRBV6-1 and TRBJ2-7, with D possibly TRBD1 on 6 matching bases. The germline V gene encodes CDR1 MNHNS and CDR2 SASEGT. The CDR3 has 13 residues. V was shortened by 6 bases and J by 3 bases, with 12 bases between the two germline ends. CDR3 in amino acids: CASSPGQIYEQYF. For the CDR3, the DNA is TGTGCCAGCAGCCCAGGACAGATCTACGAGCAGTACTTC.

At least ten counts were recorded for this clonotype. The genes are TRBV7-3 and TRBJ2-1, with 7 bases fitting TRBD1. The ends lost 5 bases at V and 4 bases at J; junction bases unmatched: 8. Germline CDR1 SGHTA, CDR2 FQGTGA. This CDR3 has 15 residues. In nucleotides, the CDR3 is TGTGCCAGCAGCGTTGACAGGGTTATTTACAATGAGCAGTTCTTC. Amino acids: CASSVDRVIYNEQFF.

Regarding this clonotype: A much larger clone differs by one base, so this may be a read error. The rearrangement joins TRBV2 to TRBJ2-2; D is perhaps TRBD1 or TRBD2 (6 bases each). Germline CDR1 and CDR2: SNHLY and FYNNEI. V shed 6 bases and J shed 7 bases, with 12 bases lying between them. The length of the CDR3 is 13 residues. The chain's CDR3 is CASRGGRVGELFF. CDR3 bases: TGTGCCAGCAGGGGGGGCAGGGTCGGGGAGCTGTTTTTT. The whole variable domain, filled in from reference TRBV2 and TRBJ2-2, reads EPEVTQTPSHQVTQMGQEVILRCVPISNHLYFYWYRQILGQKVEFLVSFYNNEISEKSEIFDDQFSVERPDGSNFTLKIRSTKLEDSAMYFCASRGGRVGELFFGEGSRLTVL.

This rearrangement joins TRBV29-1 to TRBJ2-3; D is perhaps TRBD2 (5 bases). Trimming removed 7 bases from V and 3 bases from J, with 11 bases in between. CDR3 length equals 12 residues. The germline gives CDR1 SQVTM, CDR2 ANQGSEA. CDR3 sequence: CSAQLDTDTQYF. The CDR3 DNA is TGCAGCGCCCAACTAGATACAGATACGCAGTATTTT.

This clonotype was detected many times. The chain combines TRBV7-9 with TRBJ2-6; D not certain. The V gene lost 5 bases and the J gene lost 3 bases, with 11 bases spanning the gap. CDR1 SEHNR and CDR2 FQNEAQ come from the germline V gene (reference sequence). This CDR3 is built from 15 residues. DNA for the CDR3: TGTGCCAGCAGCCGGTTAGGCAGTGGGGCCAACGTCCTGACTTTC. Translated, it gives CASSRLGSGANVLTF.

This rearrangement joins TRBV24-1 to TRBJ2-1; tentative D call: TRBD2 (6 bases). In germline, CDR1 is KGHDR, CDR2 SFDVKD. Deletions cut 3 bases from V and 4 bases from J, with 18 bases between. The CDR3 contains 17 residues. CDR3 loop: CATSDNRLGTGYNEQFF. CDR3 sequence (DNA): TGTGCCACCAGTGATAATAGACTAGGGACGGGGTACAATGAGCAGTTCTTC.

This clonotype was picked up many times. The chain has TRBV28 and TRBJ1-2, with D unclear. The CDR3 runs to 13 residues. Trimming left V 6 bases short and J 0 bases short, with 8 bases between. Germline-derived CDR1 and CDR2 are MDHEN and SYDVKM. The CDR3 reads CASSRGTNYGYTF. CDR3 DNA sequence: TGTGCCAGCAGCCGCGGAACTAACTATGGCTACACCTTC.

The chain is built from TRBV18 and TRBJ2-1, with D unclear. V lost 2 bases and J lost 1, with 9 bases in between. This CDR3 region has 15 residues. Germline CDR1 reads KGHSH; CDR2 reads LQKENI. The CDR3 DNA sequence: TGTGCCAGCTCACCAGGCCTCGAGTCCTACAATGAGCAGTTCTTC. This codes for CASSPGLESYNEQFF.

CDR3: CASSPRGGTAGNEQYF. CDR3 coding DNA: TGTGCCAGTAGTCCGAGAGGGGGGACAGCGGGCAACGAGCAGTACTTC. The J gene is TRBJ2-7, the V gene TRBV19; D may be TRBD1 (7 bases). CDR3 length equals 16 residues. The V gene's germline CDR1 is LNHDA and CDR2 SQIVND (reference sequence). V was cut by 5 bases and J by 5 bases, with 22 bases left in between.

In its sample, this clonotype was seen a few times. This chain connects TRBV18 to TRBJ1-6; 8 bases map to TRBD1. Germline values: CDR1 KGHSH, CDR2 LQKENI. This CDR3 comprises 15 residues. V lost 8 bases, J lost 6 bases, and 9 bases stayed unmatched. The CDR3 coding sequence is TGTGCCAGCACCTCACCGACAGGGGTTAATTCACCCCTCCACTTT. Protein sequence: CASTSPTGVNSPLHF.

This clonotype was found a few times. The chain has TRBV4-1 and TRBJ2-3, with D unclear. CDR3 size: 15 residues. Looked up from germline, CDR1 is MGHRA and CDR2 is YSYEKL. Deletions cut 1 base from V and 2 bases from J, with 10 bases between. CDR3 DNA sequence: TGCGCCAGCAGCCAAGGTCACGGACCCACAGATACGCAGTATTTT. Translating gives CASSQGHGPTDTQYF.

As for this clonotype: One junction end does not reproduce the germline sequence, and a read error may be involved. This chain connects TRBV10-1 to TRBJ2-2, with a weak D call TRBD2 (6 bases). Germline V CDR1 and CDR2: WNHNN, SYGVQD (reference sequence). CDR3 length: 13 residues. CDR3 residues: CASSVGLTGGLFF. Here the CDR3 DNA reads TGCGCCAGCAGTGTGGGGCTCACCGGGGGGCTGTTTTTT.

This clonotype was recorded many times. The V call is TRBV30, the J call TRBJ1-1; weak D call: TRBD1 (6 bases). The germline CDR1 and CDR2 sequences are GTSNPN and SVGIG (reference sequence). This CDR3 comprises 11 residues. V lost 0 bases, J lost 11 bases, and 10 bases lay in between. DNA of the CDR3: TGTGCCTGGAGTGTACAGGGATTCGCTTTCTTT. Its translation: CAWSVQGFAFF.

This clonotype was recorded a few times. The V and J genes are TRBV29-1 and TRBJ2-7; no definite D call. There are 11 residues in the CDR3. Between the trimmed V and J ends, which lost 6 bases and 3 bases, there was a span of 9 bases. Germline CDR1 reads SQVTM; CDR2 reads ANQGSEA. CDR3: CSVSELYEQYF. CDR3 coding DNA: TGCAGCGTATCCGAACTCTACGAGCAGTACTTC.

This rearrangement joins TRBV29-1 to TRBJ2-7, with 9 bases identical to TRBD2. Germline values: CDR1 SQVTM, CDR2 ANQGSEA. The CDR3 is 13 residues long. J was trimmed by 5 bases and V by 2 bases; bases with no gene match: 4. The CDR3 nucleotides are TGCAGCGTTGAAACCGGGACTAGCAACGAGCAGTACTTC. Its translation is CSVETGTSNEQYF.

The table lists this clonotype with many counts. The chain couples TRBV11-2 to TRBJ2-5; D not resolved. Germline V CDR1 and CDR2: SGHAT, FQNNGV. The V and J ends lost 4 bases and 4 bases respectively, with 10 bases between them. This CDR3 spans 13 amino acids. The CDR3 region is CASSSGLGETQYF. In DNA form, the CDR3 reads TGTGCCAGCAGCTCAGGCCTTGGAGAGACCCAGTACTTC.